Each of the 18 T cell receptor beta chains below was sequenced from the same sample in a study of OX40 agonist ivuxolimab in advanced cancers. Generated by immunoSEQ multiplex PCR, the TCRdb table keeps only in-frame clones and is missing some. The sample records tens of thousands of clones, approximately 86% being singletons. The sequenced sample was CD4+ or CD8+ T cells sorted from blood, obtained in a trial of the OX40 agonist ivuxolimab. These receptor sequences come from an adult with an advanced solid tumor such as melanoma, head and neck, liver or kidney cancer.

As DNA, the CDR3 is TGTGCCAGCAGCCCACTTCTGCAGGGAGGGGGCTACACCTTC. Residues: CASSPLLQGGGYTF. The chain recombines TRBV11-2 with TRBJ1-2, with D perhaps TRBD1 (5 bases). From germline, CDR1 is SGHAT and CDR2 FQNNGV. V shed 5 bases and J shed 8 bases, with 18 bases lying between them. This CDR3 has 14 residues.

The chain combines TRBV6-1 with TRBJ2-7; D gene ambiguous. CDR3 length: 14 residues. Germline CDR1 and CDR2: MNHNS and SASEGT. V was shortened by 7 bases and J by 1 base, with 14 bases between the two germline ends. The CDR3 nucleotides are TGTGCCAGCACACCCCGGCTCGGATCCTACGAGCAGTACGTC. Its translation is CASTPRLGSYEQYV.

The V gene is TRBV11-3, the J gene TRBJ2-5; 10 nucleotides agree with TRBD2. J was trimmed by 5 bases and V by 1 base; bases with no gene match: 7. The germline V gene has CDR1 SGHNT and CDR2 YENEEA. This CDR3 has 16 amino acids. CDR3 in amino acids: CASSLGSGGAQETQYF. The CDR3 DNA is TGTGCCAGCAGCTTAGGAAGCGGGGGGGCTCAGGAGACCCAGTACTTC. Combining the CDR3 with reference TRBV11-3 and TRBJ2-5 gives the whole variable domain EAGVVQSPRYKIIEKKQPVAFWCNPISGHNTLYWYLQNLGQGPELLIRYENEEAVDDSQLPKDRFSAERLKGVDSTLKIQPAELGDSAVYLCASSLGSGGAQETQYFGPGTRLLVL.

This chain joins TRBV5-1 and TRBJ2-1, with 7 positions matching TRBD1. V shed 5 bases, J shed 6 bases, and the junction held 14 bases outside the gene matches. The CDR3 is made up of 16 amino acids. The germline CDR1 and CDR2 sequences are SGHRS and YFSETQ. This CDR3 is CASRRFWTGGTNEQFF. The CDR3 DNA reads TGCGCCAGCAGGCGTTTCTGGACAGGAGGTACCAATGAGCAGTTCTTC.

Points on this clone: The same CDR3 also results from other DNA sequences found in this sample. The V call is TRBV7-2, the J call TRBJ1-5; no clear D gene. The CDR3 is made up of 14 amino acids. CDR1 SGHTA and CDR2 FQGNSA come from the germline V gene. With 0 bases removed from V and 3 bases from J, the gap between germline ends came to 6 bases. CDR3 residues: CASSLAGNNQPQHF. The CDR3, as DNA: TGTGCCAGCAGCTTAGCAGGTAACAATCAGCCCCAGCATTTT. The full variable domain, completed using reference TRBV7-2 and TRBJ1-5, is GAGVSQSPSNKVTEKGKDVELRCDPISGHTALYWYRQSLGQGLEFLIYFQGNSAPDKSGLPSDRFSAERTGGSVSTLTIQRTQQEDSAVYLCASSLAGNNQPQHFGDGTRLSIL.

This clone has a handful of counts. V usage is TRBV7-3 and J usage is TRBJ2-3; D perhaps matches TRBD2 (6 bases). CDR1 SGHTA and CDR2 FQGTGA come from the germline V gene. Trimming left V 5 bases short and J 1 base short, with 13 bases between. The CDR3 loop spans 15 amino acids. The CDR3 sequence: CASSPKEGGTDTQYF. The CDR3 coding sequence is TGTGCCAGCAGCCCAAAGGAGGGCGGCACAGATACGCAGTATTTT.

Only a few counts were recorded for this clone. V gene TRBV18 combines with J gene TRBJ1-5; a weak D match, TRBD1 (6 bases). Per germline, CDR1 KGHSH and CDR2 LQKENI. The CDR3 extends over 16 amino acids. The V gene lost 2 bases and the J gene lost 2 bases, with 13 bases spanning the gap. CDR3 sequence (DNA): TGTGCCAGCTCACCAGAGACAGGAGGTCGCAATCAGCCCCAGCATTTT. Translation: CASSPETGGRNQPQHF.

This chain connects TRBV5-5 to TRBJ1-3; D uncertain. This CDR3 is 16 amino acids long. Between the trimmed V and J ends, which lost 7 bases and 2 bases, there was a span of 19 bases. Germline loops: CDR1 SGHKS, CDR2 YYEKEE (reference sequence). The CDR3 coding sequence is TGTGCCAGCGCCTTACTGCCCGGAGGCCCTGGAAACACCATATATTTT. Its translation: CASALLPGGPGNTIYF.

The rearrangement joins TRBV27 to TRBJ2-1; 13 bases are a match to TRBD2. Germline trimming cut 8 bases from V and 9 bases from J; bases unmatched to any gene: 10. The CDR3 contains 15 residues. Germline V gives CDR1 MNHEY, CDR2 SMNVEV (reference sequence). CDR3 bases: TGTGCCAGCCGACCAGGACTAGCGGGGGCAGGTGAGCAGTTCTTC. Its translation is CASRPGLAGAGEQFF.

This sequence joins TRBV28 and TRBJ1-3; D not certain. Germline V gene sequence: CDR1 MDHEN, CDR2 SYDVKM. Trimming left V 1 base short and J 7 bases short, with 8 bases between. This CDR3 contains 13 residues. CDR3 nucleotides: TGTGCCAGCAGTTTATCTCAGTGGAACACCATATATTTT. This sequence encodes CASSLSQWNTIYF.

The chain uses TRBV7-8 and TRBJ1-5; tentatively, D is TRBD1 (6 bases). V dropped 0 bases and J dropped 4 bases, with 13 bases sitting between them. CDR1 and CDR2 from the germline V gene are SGHVS and FQNEAQ. This CDR3 spans 16 amino acids. Written as DNA, the CDR3 is TGTGCCAGCAGCTTAGCTTGGGGGACACAAAATCAGCCCCAGCATTTT. Encoded protein: CASSLAWGTQNQPQHF.

This clone has a single count. V is TRBV30 and J is TRBJ1-2, with 8 positions matching TRBD1. Trimming removed 2 bases from V and 5 bases from J; junction bases left unmatched: 10. The length of the CDR3 is 15 residues. Germline V CDR1 and CDR2: GTSNPN, SVGIG (reference sequence). The CDR3 sequence is CAWSPPDRAGYGYTF. The DNA for the CDR3 is TGTGCCTGGAGTCCCCCGGACAGGGCCGGGTATGGCTACACCTTC. Looking up the rest from reference TRBV30 and TRBJ1-2 gives the full variable domain: SQTIHQWPATLVQPVGSPLSLECTVEGTSNPNLYWYRQAAGRGLQLLFYSVGIGQISSEVPQNLSASRPQDRQFILSSKKLLLSDSGFYLCAWSPPDRAGYGYTFGSGTRLTVV.

This clone was found a few times. The J gene is TRBJ2-5, the V gene TRBV10-3, with 11 bases fitting TRBD1. With V trimmed by 3 bases and J by 2 bases, 5 bases remained unmatched. The V gene's germline CDR1 is ENHRY and CDR2 SYGVKD. CDR3 length equals 16 residues. CDR3 loop: CAISDPRDRGQETQYF. CDR3 coding DNA: TGTGCCATCAGTGATCCCCGGGACAGGGGGCAAGAGACCCAGTACTTC.

J is TRBJ2-3 and V is TRBV28, with 10 bases lining up with TRBD1. Trimming removed 5 bases from V and 3 bases from J; junction bases left unmatched: 26. The V gene's germline CDR1 is MDHEN and CDR2 SYDVKM. This CDR3 is 22 amino acids long. Here the CDR3 reads CASSPLSKHFIRDRGETDTQYF. The CDR3 DNA follows: TGTGCCAGCAGTCCGCTATCCAAACACTTCATCCGGGACAGGGGAGAAACAGATACGCAGTATTTT. Looking up the rest from reference TRBV28 and TRBJ2-3 gives the full variable domain: DVKVTQSSRYLVKRTGEKVFLECVQDMDHENMFWYRQDPGLGLRLIYFSYDVKMKEKGDIPEGYSVSREKKERFSLILESASTNQTSMYLCASSPLSKHFIRDRGETDTQYFGPGTRLTVL.

The chain combines TRBV29-1 with TRBJ2-5; 7 positions agree with TRBD1. The J segment lost 11 bases and the V segment lost 7 bases, leaving 16 bases of the junction unmatched. This CDR3 is built from 13 residues. Germline V gene sequence: CDR1 SQVTM, CDR2 ANQGSEA. The CDR3 sequence is CSAAPGQIPGQYF. The CDR3 DNA is TGCAGCGCCGCTCCGGGACAGATTCCTGGTCAGTACTTC.

The chain recombines TRBV30 with TRBJ1-4; D is unresolved. Looked up from germline, CDR1 is GTSNPN and CDR2 is SVGIG (reference sequence). V lost 0 bases and J 8 bases, leaving 13 bases between the germline ends. The length of the CDR3 is 14 residues. CDR3 protein: CAWSVGSEGEKLFF. CDR3 sequence (DNA): TGTGCCTGGAGTGTAGGGTCCGAAGGGGAAAAACTGTTTTTT.

Of note for this clone: Other DNA sequences from this sample encode an identical CDR3 as well. V and J are TRBV7-3 and TRBJ2-1; no definite D call. There are 14 residues in the CDR3. V gave up 5 bases and J gave up 5 bases, with 13 bases separating them. Looked up from germline, CDR1 is SGHTA and CDR2 is FQGTGA. CDR3 in amino acids: CASSPPGLDNEQFF. The CDR3 nucleotides are TGTGCCAGCAGCCCCCCCGGTCTAGACAATGAGCAGTTCTTC. The full variable domain, completed using reference TRBV7-3 and TRBJ2-1, is GAGVSQTPSNKVTEKGKYVELRCDPISGHTALYWYRQSLGQGPEFLIYFQGTGAADDSGLPNDRFFAVRPEGSVSTLKIQRTERGDSAVYLCASSPPGLDNEQFFGPGTRLTVL.

The sample holds a few counts of this clone. The chain joins TRBV7-9 to TRBJ1-2, with a tentative D call TRBD1 (5 bases). The CDR3 contains 13 residues. V was shortened by 5 bases and J by 8 bases, with 15 bases between the two germline ends. CDR1 SEHNR and CDR2 FQNEAQ come from the germline V gene (reference sequence). CDR3 region: CASSPRPGHGYTF. CDR3 bases: TGTGCCAGCAGCCCCCGTCCAGGGCACGGCTACACCTTC.